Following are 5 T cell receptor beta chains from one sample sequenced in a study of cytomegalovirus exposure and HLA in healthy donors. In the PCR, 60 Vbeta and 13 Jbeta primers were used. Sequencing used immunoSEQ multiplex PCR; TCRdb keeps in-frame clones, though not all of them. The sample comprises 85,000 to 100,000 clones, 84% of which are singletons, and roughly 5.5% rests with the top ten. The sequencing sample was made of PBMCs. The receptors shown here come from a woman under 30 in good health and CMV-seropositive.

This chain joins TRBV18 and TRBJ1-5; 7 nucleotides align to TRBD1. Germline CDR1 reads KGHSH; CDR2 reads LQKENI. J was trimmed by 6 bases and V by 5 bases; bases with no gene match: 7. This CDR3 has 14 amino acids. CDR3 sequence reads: CASSSGQEGQPQHF. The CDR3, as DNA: TGTGCCAGCTCATCCGGACAGGAAGGTCAGCCCCAGCATTTT. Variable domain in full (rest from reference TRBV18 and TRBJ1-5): NAGVMQNPRHLVRRRGQEARLRCSPMKGHSHVYWYRQLPEEGLKFMVYLQKENIIDESGMPKERFSAEFPKEGPSILRIQQVVRGDSAAYFCASSSGQEGQPQHFGDGTRLSIL.

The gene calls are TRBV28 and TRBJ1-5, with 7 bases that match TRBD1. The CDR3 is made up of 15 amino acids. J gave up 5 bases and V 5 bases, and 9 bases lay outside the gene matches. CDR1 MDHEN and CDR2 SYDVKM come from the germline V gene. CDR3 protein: CASSPHRGRDQPQHF. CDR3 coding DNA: TGTGCCAGCAGTCCCCACAGGGGCAGGGATCAGCCCCAGCATTTT.

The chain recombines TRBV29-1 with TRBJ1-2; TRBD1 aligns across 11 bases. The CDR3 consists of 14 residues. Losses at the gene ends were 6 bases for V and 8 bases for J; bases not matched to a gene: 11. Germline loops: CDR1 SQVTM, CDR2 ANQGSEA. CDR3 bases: TGCAGCGTCCGGACAGGGGGCGCGAATAGCGGCTACACCTTC. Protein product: CSVRTGGANSGYTF.

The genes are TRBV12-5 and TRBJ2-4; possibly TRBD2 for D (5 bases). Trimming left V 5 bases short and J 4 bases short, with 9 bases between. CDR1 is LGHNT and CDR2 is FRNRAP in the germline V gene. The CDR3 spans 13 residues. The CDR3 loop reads CASGESGKNIQYF. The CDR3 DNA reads TGTGCTAGTGGTGAGAGCGGAAAAAACATTCAGTACTTC.

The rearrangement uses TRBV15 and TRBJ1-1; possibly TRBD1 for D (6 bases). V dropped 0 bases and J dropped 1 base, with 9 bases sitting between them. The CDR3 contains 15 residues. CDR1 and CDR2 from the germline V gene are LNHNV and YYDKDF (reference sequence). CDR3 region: CATSRDQGSNTEAFF. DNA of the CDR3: TGTGCCACCAGCAGAGATCAGGGGTCGAACACTGAAGCTTTCTTT.